This entry is about one TCR beta chain. The CDR3 is made up of 14 amino acids. Germline lookup yields CDR1 SGHRS and CDR2 YFSETQ. Trimming took 6 bases from V and 5 from J; bases not matched to a gene: 9. The sample is drawn from a study of cytomegalovirus exposure and HLA in healthy donors. The PCR employed 60 Vbeta primers together with 13 Jbeta primers. The data were produced by immunoSEQ multiplex PCR, yet TCRdb's version contains in-frame clones alone and is incomplete. The table shows roughly 98,000 clones, with less than 65% occurring only once. Sequencing used PBMCs. The TCR was taken from a woman in her 30s in good health and CMV-seropositive. The V and J genes are TRBV5-1 and TRBJ2-3, with TRBD2 matching over 7 bases. DNA of the CDR3: TGCGCCAGCACACTGTACGCGGGGGAAGATACGCAGTATTTT. It translates to CASTLYAGEDTQYF.